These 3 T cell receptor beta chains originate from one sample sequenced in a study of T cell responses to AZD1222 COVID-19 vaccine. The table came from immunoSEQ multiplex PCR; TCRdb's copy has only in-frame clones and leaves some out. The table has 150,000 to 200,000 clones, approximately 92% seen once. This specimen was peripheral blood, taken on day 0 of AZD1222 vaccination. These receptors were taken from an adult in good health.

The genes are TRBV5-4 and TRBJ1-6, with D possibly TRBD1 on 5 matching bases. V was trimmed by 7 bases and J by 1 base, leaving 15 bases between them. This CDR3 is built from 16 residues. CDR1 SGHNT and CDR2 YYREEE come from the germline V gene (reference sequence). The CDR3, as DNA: TGTGCCAGCGGGACTTCCCCCGGGTCCTATAATTCACCCCTCCACTTT. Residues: CASGTSPGSYNSPLHF.

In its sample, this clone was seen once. CDR3 loop: CASSVAPVSSTNEKLFF. The DNA for the CDR3 is TGTGCCAGCAGCGTTGCCCCCGTAAGTTCAACTAATGAAAAACTGTTTTTT. This chain links TRBV9 with TRBJ1-4; D gene ambiguous. Germline V gene sequence: CDR1 SGDLS, CDR2 YYNGEE. The CDR3 runs to 17 residues. Deletions cut 2 bases from V and 0 bases from J, with 14 bases between. Full variable domain (outside the CDR3, taken from reference TRBV9 and TRBJ1-4): DSGVTQTPKHLITATGQRVTLRCSPRSGDLSVYWYQQSLDQGLQFLIQYYNGEERAKGNILERFSAQQFPDLHSELNLSSLELGDSALYFCASSVAPVSSTNEKLFFGSGTQLSVL.

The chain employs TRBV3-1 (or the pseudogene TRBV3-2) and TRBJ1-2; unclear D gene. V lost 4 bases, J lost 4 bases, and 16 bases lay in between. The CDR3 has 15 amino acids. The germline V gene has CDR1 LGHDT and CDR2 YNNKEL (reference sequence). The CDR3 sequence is CASSPTQTAIYGYTF. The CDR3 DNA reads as TGTGCCAGCAGCCCGACCCAAACAGCGATCTATGGCTACACCTTC.